The next 7 T cell receptor beta chains were all read from a single sample in a study of blood T cell repertoires in COVID-19. The table came from immunoSEQ multiplex PCR; TCRdb's copy has only in-frame clones and leaves some out. The sample lists 190,000 or so clones; approximately 84% were seen once. The sample was peripheral blood. The receptors stem from a human donor with acute or convalescent COVID-19. The donor label of this sample is uncertain.

The chain has TRBV5-1 and TRBJ1-1; no reliable D call. The germline gives CDR1 SGHRS, CDR2 YFSETQ. Between the trimmed V and J ends, which lost 2 bases and 1 base, there was a span of 3 bases. CDR3 length equals 12 residues. CDR3 sequence reads: CASSLQNTEAFF. The DNA of the CDR3 is TGCGCCAGCAGCTTACAGAACACTGAAGCTTTCTTT.

The chain links TRBV29-1 to TRBJ2-1; 12 bases match TRBD2. The CDR3 totals 19 residues. V lost 4 bases, J lost 1 base, and 14 bases stayed unmatched. CDR1 SQVTM and CDR2 ANQGSEA come from the germline V gene. The CDR3 DNA is TGCAGCGTTGGGACAGGACTAGCGGGAAGGTCTGGTTCCTACAATGAGCAGTTCTTC. Translated: CSVGTGLAGRSGSYNEQFF.

In DNA, the CDR3 is TGTGCCAGCAGCTTAGGTGGGAGTGGATATGGCTACACCTTC. Translating it yields CASSLGGSGYGYTF. The chain is built from TRBV7-3 and TRBJ1-2; no clear D gene. Deletions cut 2 bases from V and 5 bases from J, with 12 bases between. This CDR3 is 14 amino acids long. Germline V gene data show CDR1 as SGHTA and CDR2 as FQGTGA.

This clone was detected only once. V is TRBV25-1 and J is TRBJ1-4; no firm D call. The CDR3 contains 14 residues. Germline loops: CDR1 MGHDK, CDR2 SYGVNS. Between the trimmed V and J ends, which lost 8 bases and 0 bases, there was a span of 10 bases. The DNA for the CDR3 is TGTGCCAGCCTATCCGGTGCAACTAATGAAAAACTGTTTTTT. Protein sequence: CASLSGATNEKLFF. The entire variable domain, with the rest obtained from reference TRBV25-1 and TRBJ1-4, is as follows: EADIYQTPRYLVIGTGKKITLECSQTMGHDKMYWYQQDPGMELHLIHYSYGVNSTEKGDLSSESTVSRIRTEHFPLTLESARPSHTSQYLCASLSGATNEKLFFGSGTQLSVL.

V usage is TRBV4-3 and J usage is TRBJ2-7; a weak D match, TRBD2 (5 bases). V was trimmed by 4 bases and J by 4 bases, leaving 11 bases between them. This CDR3 has 13 residues. Germline lookup yields CDR1 LGHNA and CDR2 YSLEER. The CDR3 bases are TGCGCCAGCAGCCGCACACTAGGGTACGAGCAGTACTTC. It codes for CASSRTLGYEQYF.

J is TRBJ2-5 and V is TRBV7-2, with D possibly matching TRBD1 (6 bases). Germline V gene data show CDR1 as SGHTA and CDR2 as FQGNSA. V was pared by 5 bases and J by 1 base, with 23 bases between. The CDR3 spans 18 residues. CDR3 sequence reads: CASSPLLRDTPRQETQYF. The CDR3 nucleotides read TGTGCCAGCAGCCCACTCTTAAGGGACACCCCACGCCAAGAGACCCAGTACTTC. The full variable domain, its missing parts supplied by reference TRBV7-2 and TRBJ2-5, is GAGVSQSPSNKVTEKGKDVELRCDPISGHTALYWYRQSLGQGLEFLIYFQGNSAPDKSGLPSDRFSAERTGGSVSTLTIQRTQQEDSAVYLCASSPLLRDTPRQETQYFGPGTRLLVL.

This clone was found a few times. The genes are TRBV6-1 and TRBJ2-1, with D possibly being TRBD1 (5 bases). The CDR3 covers 13 residues. V was trimmed by 2 bases and J by 8 bases, leaving 10 bases between them. The V gene's germline CDR1 is MNHNS and CDR2 SASEGT. DNA of the CDR3: TGTGCCAGCAGTGAAAGGGGTTTGGATGAGCAGTTCTTC. This encodes CASSERGLDEQFF.